These 13 T cell receptor beta chains were sequenced from one sample in a study of T cell responses to AZD1222 COVID-19 vaccine. The assay was immunoSEQ multiplex PCR, and TCRdb's table has in-frame clones only and misses some. In the table there are roughly 99,000 clones, around 92% of which are singletons. Sequences were derived from peripheral blood, sampled on day 0 of AZD1222 vaccination. The receptors derive from an adult in good health.

This sequence joins TRBV18 and TRBJ2-7, with 7 bases that match TRBD2. The CDR3 consists of 15 residues. Germline V gives CDR1 KGHSH, CDR2 LQKENI. The V and J ends lost 3 bases and 2 bases, in that order; junction bases with no gene match: 7. Written as DNA, the CDR3 is TGTGCCAGCTCACCCACCACGGGGGGACCCTACGAGCAGTACTTC. It encodes CASSPTTGGPYEQYF.

V usage is TRBV28 and J usage is TRBJ2-1; possibly TRBD1 or TRBD2 for D (5 bases each). CDR3 length equals 17 residues. Trimming stripped 5 bases from V and 0 bases from J, with 17 bases between. CDR1 and CDR2 (germline): MDHEN, SYDVKM. CDR3 sequence (DNA): TGTGCCAGCAGTCCCCGGGACCATTTCTACTCCTACAATGAGCAGTTCTTC. Its protein product is CASSPRDHFYSYNEQFF.

About this clone: Relative to the germline gene, one junction end is altered; a read error may explain this. This chain links TRBV6-5 with TRBJ2-3; unclear D gene. Germline CDR1 and CDR2: MNHEY and SVGAGI. The CDR3 runs 11 residues. The DNA for the CDR3 is TGTGCCAGCAGTTACTCGAAAAAGACCTTCTTT. It encodes CASSYSKKTFF.

This clone was detected only a few times. The V gene is TRBV11-2, the J gene TRBJ2-7; 7 bases map to TRBD1. The CDR3 sequence is 17 residues long. V gave up 0 bases and J gave up 3 bases; unmatched junction bases: 11. The germline CDR1 and CDR2 sequences are SGHAT and FQNNGV. CDR3 bases: TGTGCCAGCAGCTTAGACGGCAGGGGGAACGGGTACTACGAGCAGTACTTC. Protein: CASSLDGRGNGYYEQYF.

DNA of the CDR3: TGTGCCAGCAGCCCGGGACAGAGAAACACTGAAGCTTTCTTT. It encodes CASSPGQRNTEAFF. The rearrangement joins TRBV28 to TRBJ1-1, with TRBD1 matching over 7 bases. Germline loops: CDR1 MDHEN, CDR2 SYDVKM. The CDR3 has 14 residues. Trimming cost V 6 bases and J 2 bases; bases outside gene matches: 6.

The rearrangement links TRBV11-3 to TRBJ1-4; D remains unclear. Trimming took off 1 base at V and 8 bases at J, with 14 bases between the two ends. The CDR3 consists of 15 residues. Germline V CDR1 and CDR2: SGHNT, YENEEA. This chain's CDR3 is CASSLGAGLWEKLFF. CDR3 coding DNA: TGTGCCAGCAGCTTAGGAGCAGGATTGTGGGAAAAACTGTTTTTT. The full variable domain, rest sourced from reference TRBV11-3 and TRBJ1-4, is EAGVVQSPRYKIIEKKQPVAFWCNPISGHNTLYWYLQNLGQGPELLIRYENEEAVDDSQLPKDRFSAERLKGVDSTLKIQPAELGDSAVYLCASSLGAGLWEKLFFGSGTQLSVL.

The J gene is TRBJ2-5, the V gene TRBV18; TRBD1 might be the D (6 bases). The germline CDR1 and CDR2 sequences are KGHSH and LQKENI. The ends were cut back, 4 bases at V and 1 base at J, with 10 bases in the middle. The CDR3 sequence is 14 residues long. CDR3 region: CASSQGTPQETQYF. CDR3 nucleotides: TGTGCCAGCTCACAAGGGACACCCCAAGAGACCCAGTACTTC.

The chain uses TRBV5-1 and TRBJ1-6; maybe TRBD1 (5 bases). Germline values: CDR1 SGHRS, CDR2 YFSETQ. The CDR3 consists of 16 residues. V shed 1 base and J shed 8 bases, with 16 bases lying between them. The CDR3 loop reads CASSLLTDRRDSPLHF. CDR3 DNA: TGCGCCAGCAGCTTGTTGACAGACCGAAGGGATTCACCCCTCCACTTT.

J is TRBJ1-2 and V is TRBV7-8; D is possibly TRBD1 (5 bases). V was trimmed by 5 bases and J by 8 bases, leaving 15 bases between them. This CDR3 contains 13 residues. Germline assignment: CDR1 SGHVS and CDR2 FQNEAQ. CDR3: CASSIRDGLGYTF. CDR3 bases: TGTGCCAGCAGCATCCGGGACGGCCTCGGCTACACCTTC.

The chain has TRBV7-2 and TRBJ1-3; maybe TRBD1 (5 bases). With 0 bases removed from V and 0 bases from J, the gap between germline ends came to 9 bases. CDR3 size: 16 residues. In germline, CDR1 is SGHTA, CDR2 FQGNSA. The CDR3 here is CASSLAGGVSGNTIYF. The CDR3 DNA reads as TGTGCCAGCAGCTTAGCAGGAGGGGTCTCTGGAAACACCATATATTTT.

The J gene is TRBJ1-1, the V gene TRBV5-4; 8 bases align to TRBD1. The CDR3 length is 15 residues. V dropped 3 bases and J dropped 2; count of bases not matched to a gene: 6. CDR1 and CDR2 from the germline V gene are SGHNT and YYREEE (reference sequence). For the CDR3, the DNA is TGTGCCAGCAGCTCCACTACAGGGGGTAACACTGAAGCTTTCTTT. Translating gives CASSSTTGGNTEAFF.

A remark on this clone: Other DNA sequences within the sample encode an identical CDR3. The gene calls are TRBV7-2 and TRBJ2-7, with 11 bases identical to TRBD2. CDR1 and CDR2 (germline): SGHTA, FQGNSA. The CDR3 sequence is 15 residues long. Trimming removed 5 bases from V and 2 bases from J; junction bases left unmatched: 5. The chain's CDR3 is CASSPGLAGPYEQYF. CDR3 nucleotide sequence: TGTGCCAGCAGCCCAGGACTAGCGGGTCCCTACGAGCAGTACTTC.

The V gene is TRBV30, the J gene TRBJ1-4; D is undetermined. V gave up 6 bases and J gave up 3 bases, with 14 bases separating them. This CDR3 contains 14 residues. Looked up from germline, CDR1 is GTSNPN and CDR2 is SVGIG (reference sequence). The DNA of the CDR3 is TGTGCCTGCCCCGGGAGGGTTTCTAATGAAAAACTGTTTTTT. This encodes CACPGRVSNEKLFF. Using reference TRBV30 and TRBJ1-4 for the parts outside the CDR3, the full variable domain is SQTIHQWPATLVQPVGSPLSLECTVEGTSNPNLYWYRQAAGRGLQLLFYSVGIGQISSEVPQNLSASRPQDRQFILSSKKLLLSDSGFYLCACPGRVSNEKLFFGSGTQLSVL.